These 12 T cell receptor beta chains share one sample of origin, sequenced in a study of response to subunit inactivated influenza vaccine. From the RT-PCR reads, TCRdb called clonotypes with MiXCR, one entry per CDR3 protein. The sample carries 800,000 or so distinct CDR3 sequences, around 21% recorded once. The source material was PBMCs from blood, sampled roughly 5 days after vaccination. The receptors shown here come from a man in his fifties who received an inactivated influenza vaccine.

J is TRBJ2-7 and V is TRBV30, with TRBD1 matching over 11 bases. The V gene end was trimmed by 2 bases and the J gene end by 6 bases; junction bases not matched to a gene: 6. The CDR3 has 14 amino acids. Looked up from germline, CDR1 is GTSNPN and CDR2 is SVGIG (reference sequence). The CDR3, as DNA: TGTGCCTGGAGTTTCGGGACAGGGGGTGTCGAGCAGTACTTC. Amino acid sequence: CAWSFGTGGVEQYF. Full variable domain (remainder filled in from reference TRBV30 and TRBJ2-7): SQTIHQWPATLVQPVGSPLSLECTVEGTSNPNLYWYRQAAGRGLQLLFYSVGIGQISSEVPQNLSASRPQDRQFILSSKKLLLSDSGFYLCAWSFGTGGVEQYFGPGTRLTVT.

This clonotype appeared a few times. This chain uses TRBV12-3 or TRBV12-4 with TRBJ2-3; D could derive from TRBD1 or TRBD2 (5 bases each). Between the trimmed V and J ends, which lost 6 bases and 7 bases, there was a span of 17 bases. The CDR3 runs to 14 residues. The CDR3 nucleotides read TGTGCCAGCAGCCATACAGGCCAGGGACATACGCAGTATTTT. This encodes CASSHTGQGHTQYF.

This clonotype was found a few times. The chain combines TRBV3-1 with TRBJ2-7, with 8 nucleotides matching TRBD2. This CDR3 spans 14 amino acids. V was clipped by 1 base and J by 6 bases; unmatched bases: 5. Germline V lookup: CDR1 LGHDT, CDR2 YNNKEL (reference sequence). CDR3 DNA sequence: TGTGCCAGCAGCCAAGTTTCGGGAGGGCCCGAGCAGTACTTC. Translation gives CASSQVSGGPEQYF.

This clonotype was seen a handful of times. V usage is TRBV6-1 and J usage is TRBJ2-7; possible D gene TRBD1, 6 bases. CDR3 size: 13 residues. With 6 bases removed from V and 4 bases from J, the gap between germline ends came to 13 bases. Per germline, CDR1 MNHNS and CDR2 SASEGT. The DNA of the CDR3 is TGTGCCAGCAGCCCCCGAAGGGGGTACGAGCAGTACTTC. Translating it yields CASSPRRGYEQYF.

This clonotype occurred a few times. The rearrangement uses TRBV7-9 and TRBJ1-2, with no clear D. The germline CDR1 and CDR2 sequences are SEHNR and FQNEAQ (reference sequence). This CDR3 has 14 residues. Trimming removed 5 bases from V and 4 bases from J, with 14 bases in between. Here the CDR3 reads CASSPEPSGYGYTF. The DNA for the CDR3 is TGTGCCAGCAGCCCCGAGCCGTCCGGCTATGGCTACACCTTC.

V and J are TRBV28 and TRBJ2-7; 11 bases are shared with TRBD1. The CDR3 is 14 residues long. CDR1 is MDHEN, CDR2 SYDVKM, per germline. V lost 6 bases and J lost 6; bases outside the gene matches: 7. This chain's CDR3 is CASSQGQGVFEQYF. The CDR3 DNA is TGTGCCAGCAGCCAGGGACAGGGGGTGTTCGAGCAGTACTTC.

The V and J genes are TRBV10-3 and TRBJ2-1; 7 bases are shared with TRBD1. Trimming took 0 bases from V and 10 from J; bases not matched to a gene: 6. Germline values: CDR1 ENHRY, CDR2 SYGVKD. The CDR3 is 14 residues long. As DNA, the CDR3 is TGTGCCATCAGTGAGTCGACAGGGATGGGCGAGCAGTTCTTC. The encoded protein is CAISESTGMGEQFF.

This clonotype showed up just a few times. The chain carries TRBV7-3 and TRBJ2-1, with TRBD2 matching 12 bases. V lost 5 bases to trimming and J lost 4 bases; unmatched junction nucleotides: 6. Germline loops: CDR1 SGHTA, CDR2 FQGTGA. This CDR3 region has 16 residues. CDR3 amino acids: CASSPIGTSGYNEQFF. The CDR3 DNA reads TGTGCCAGCAGCCCGATAGGGACTAGCGGGTACAATGAGCAGTTCTTC.

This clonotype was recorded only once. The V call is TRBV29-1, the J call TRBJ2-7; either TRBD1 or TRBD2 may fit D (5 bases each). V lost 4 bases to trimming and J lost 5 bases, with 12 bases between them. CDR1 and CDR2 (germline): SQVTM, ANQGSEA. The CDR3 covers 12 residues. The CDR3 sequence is CSVAEGWDEQYF. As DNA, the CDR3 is TGCAGCGTTGCAGAGGGGTGGGACGAGCAGTACTTC.

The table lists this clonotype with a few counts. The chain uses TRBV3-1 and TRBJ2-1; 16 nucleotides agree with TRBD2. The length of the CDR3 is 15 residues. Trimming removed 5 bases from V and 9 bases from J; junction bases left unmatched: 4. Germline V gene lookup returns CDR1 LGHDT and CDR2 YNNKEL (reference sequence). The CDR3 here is CASSGTSGGASEQFF. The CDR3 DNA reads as TGTGCCAGCAGCGGGACTAGCGGGGGGGCGAGTGAGCAGTTCTTC.

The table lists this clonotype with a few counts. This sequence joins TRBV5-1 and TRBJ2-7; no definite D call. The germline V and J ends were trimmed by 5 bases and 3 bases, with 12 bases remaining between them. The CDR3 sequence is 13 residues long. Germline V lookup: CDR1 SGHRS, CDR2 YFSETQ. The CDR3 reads CASSPSEFYEQYF. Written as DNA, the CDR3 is TGCGCCAGCAGTCCCTCGGAGTTCTACGAGCAGTACTTC.

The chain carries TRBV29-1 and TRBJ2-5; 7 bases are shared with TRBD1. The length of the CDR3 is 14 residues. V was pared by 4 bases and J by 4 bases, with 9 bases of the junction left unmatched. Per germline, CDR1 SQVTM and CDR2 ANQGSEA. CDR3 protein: CSVGDRVRSETQYF. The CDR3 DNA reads TGCAGCGTTGGGGACAGAGTAAGGTCAGAGACCCAGTACTTC.